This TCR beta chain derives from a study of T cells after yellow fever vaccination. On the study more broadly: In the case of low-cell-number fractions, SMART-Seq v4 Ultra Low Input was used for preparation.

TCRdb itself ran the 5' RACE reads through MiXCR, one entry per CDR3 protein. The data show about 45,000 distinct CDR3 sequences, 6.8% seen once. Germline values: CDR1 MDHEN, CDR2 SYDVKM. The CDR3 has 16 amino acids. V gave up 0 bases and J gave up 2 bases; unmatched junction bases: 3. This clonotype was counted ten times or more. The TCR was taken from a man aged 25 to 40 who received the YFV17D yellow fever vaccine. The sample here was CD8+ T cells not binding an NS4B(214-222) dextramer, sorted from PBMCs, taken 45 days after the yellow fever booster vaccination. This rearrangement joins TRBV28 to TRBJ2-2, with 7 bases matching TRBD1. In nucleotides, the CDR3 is TGTGCCAGCAGTTTATGGGACAGGAGAAACACCGGGGAGCTGTTTTTT. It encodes CASSLWDRRNTGELFF.